These T cell receptor beta chains were read from a single sample in a study of CD8 T cells in ankylosing spondylitis. TCRdb passed the 5' RACE reads through MiXCR, listing each CDR3 protein once. The sample lists hundreds of thousands of distinct CDR3 sequences, roughly 12% occurring once. The specimen sequenced was blood, either unsorted or a sorted T cell fraction (not recorded which). These receptors all stem from a male donor with ankylosing spondylitis. CDR3s include the opening cysteine and the closing phenylalanine or tryptophan. D genes are given only for firm matches. The size of a clone is reported for some rows only, either as once, few or many, or as a class for expanded clones.

size: NA; D: TRBD1; J: TRBJ1-3; V: TRBV4-2; DNA: TGTGCCAGCAGCCAAGATGGATTCGACAGGGGCTCTGGAAACACCATATATTTT; CDR3: CASSQDGFDRGSGNTIYF
size: many; D: NA; J: TRBJ2-7; V: TRBV5-5; DNA: TGTGCCAGCAGCTTGGGGCTAGCGAAATCCTACGAGCAGTACTTC; CDR3: CASSLGLAKSYEQYF
size: few; D: NA; J: TRBJ2-3; V: TRBV5-1; DNA: TGCGCCAGCAGCTTGGGCGGTGATACTAGCACAGATACGCAGTATTTT; CDR3: CASSLGGDTSTDTQYF
size: NA; D: TRBD2; J: TRBJ2-1; V: TRBV11-3; DNA: TGTGCCAGCAGCCGAATTCTAGCGGGAACTCAAGAGCAGTTCTTC; CDR3: CASSRILAGTQEQFF
size: NA; D: NA; J: TRBJ2-1; V: TRBV12-3/TRBV12-4; DNA: TGTGCCAGCAGTTTTCGGGGGCAGGGTGAGCAGTTCTTC; CDR3: CASSFRGQGEQFF
size: NA; D: TRBD1; J: TRBJ1-1; V: TRBV25-1; DNA: TGTGCCAGCAGTGTGGGACAGGCAAACACTGAAGCTTTCTTT; CDR3: CASSVGQANTEAFF
size: many; D: TRBD2; J: TRBJ2-5; V: TRBV25-1; DNA: TGTGCCAGCAGTGTTGGTAGCGGGAGGATCCAGTACTTC; CDR3: CASSVGSGRIQYF
size: NA; D: NA; J: TRBJ1-5; V: TRBV7-2; DNA: TGTGCCAGCAGCGAACAGGGCCGAGGGCAGCCCCAGCATTTT; CDR3: CASSEQGRGQPQHF
size: many; D: TRBD2; J: TRBJ2-3; V: TRBV20-1; DNA: TGCAGTGCTAGACCCCGACTAGCGGGATTCACAGATACGCAGTATTTT; CDR3: CSARPRLAGFTDTQYF
size: NA; D: NA; J: TRBJ1-1; V: TRBV18; DNA: TGTGCCAGCTCACCGGAACAGGGCCTCAACACTGAAGCTTTCTTT; CDR3: CASSPEQGLNTEAFF
size: NA; D: NA; J: TRBJ2-3; V: TRBV20-1; DNA: TGCAGTGCTAGAGGCGCCAGGGAGGTATCAGATACGCAGTATTTT; CDR3: CSARGAREVSDTQYF
size: few; D: NA; J: TRBJ2-6; V: TRBV7-9; DNA: TGTGCCAGCAGCCTCCCGCCCGGGGCCAACGTCCTGACTTTC; CDR3: CASSLPPGANVLTF
size: NA; D: TRBD1; J: TRBJ2-7; V: TRBV15; DNA: TGTGCCACCAGCAGGGACAGGGGCGACTACGAGCAGTACTTC; CDR3: CATSRDRGDYEQYF
size: NA; D: TRBD2; J: TRBJ2-3; V: TRBV2; DNA: TGTGCCAGCAGCCCAATTCCGGGACTAGCGGGAAGAAAAGATACGCAGTATTTT; CDR3: CASSPIPGLAGRKDTQYF
size: NA; D: TRBD1; J: TRBJ2-5; V: TRBV7-8; DNA: TGTGCCAGCACCCCCCCGACAGGGCCCCAAGAGACCCAGTACTTC; CDR3: CASTPPTGPQETQYF
size: NA; D: TRBD1; J: TRBJ2-5; V: TRBV27; DNA: TGTGCCAGCGCGTGGACAGGGATTGAGACCCAGTACTTC; CDR3: CASAWTGIETQYF
size: many; D: TRBD1; J: TRBJ1-4; V: TRBV20-1; DNA: TGCAGTGCCGTGGGGGCAGGGGGATTTCTAGGCTTGCTTTTT; CDR3: CSAVGAGGFLGLLF
size: many; D: NA; J: TRBJ2-1; V: TRBV7-2; DNA: TGTGCCAGCAGCTTAGCAGGGGGGGAATACAATGAGCAGTTCTTC; CDR3: CASSLAGGEYNEQFF